This section outlines one T cell receptor beta chain sequence together with its context. Its antigen is currently unknown. The CDR3 has 15 amino acids. Germline V gene lookup returns CDR1 SGHTA and CDR2 FQGNSA. V was clipped by 1 base and J by 4 bases, with 10 bases between them. MiXCR, applied by TCRdb to the reads, yields one record per CDR3 protein. The repertoire holds about half a million distinct CDR3 sequences, with 40% to 50% as singletons. This sample stems from a study of T cell repertoires in cytomegalovirus infection. On the study more broadly: Recently identified HLA-C-restricted CMV epitopes and well-studied HLA-B-restricted CMV epitopes were used by the study.

The chain carries TRBV7-2 and TRBJ2-2; D ambiguous. Here the sequenced sample was cultured PBMCs, taken from culture after CMV antigen stimulation. The clonotype was recovered from a human donor in good health (CMV status not recorded). Some clones in this sample may be carry-over from other donors' samples. Here the CDR3 DNA reads TGTGCCAGCAGCTTAGGCCCCTCGGGCACCGGGGAGCTGTTTTTT. Protein: CASSLGPSGTGELFF.